Following are 10 T cell receptor beta chains from one sample sequenced in a study of T cells in Graves' hyperthyroidism and ophthalmopathy. RNA transcripts yielded amplified TCR beta CDR3 regions. The HTBI set primed first-round TCR CDR3 RT-PCR. TCRdb used MiXCR to reprocess the multiplex PCR reads, holding one entry per CDR3 protein. The sample records hundreds of thousands of distinct CDR3 sequences, 35% to 40% being singletons. Material for sequencing was blood. These receptors were obtained from a man younger than 35 with Graves' hyperthyroidism.

This clonotype was seen only a few times. The chain links TRBV29-1 to TRBJ2-2; D could derive from TRBD1 or TRBD2 (7 bases each). V dropped 7 bases and J dropped 4 bases, with 13 bases sitting between them. The CDR3 is 13 amino acids. CDR1 and CDR2 from the germline V gene are SQVTM and ANQGSEA. The CDR3 loop reads CSAQGGRTGELFF. CDR3 sequence (DNA): TGCAGCGCTCAGGGGGGGCGCACCGGGGAGCTGTTTTTT.

The chain couples TRBV4-1 to TRBJ2-7; D possibly uses TRBD1 or TRBD2 (6 bases each). The CDR3 length is 14 residues. CDR1 and CDR2 from the germline V gene are MGHRA and YSYEKL. Trimming took off 2 bases at V and 7 bases at J, with 15 bases between the two ends. CDR3 DNA sequence: TGCGCCAGCAGCCAAATCGCGCTAGGGGGGGAGCAGTACTTC. The encoded protein is CASSQIALGGEQYF.

This clonotype was picked up a small number of times. This rearrangement joins TRBV11-3 to TRBJ2-7, with 7 bases fitting TRBD1. Germline V CDR1 and CDR2: SGHNT, YENEEA. The CDR3 has 15 amino acids. V lost 0 bases and J lost 2; bases outside the gene matches: 4. CDR3 DNA: TGTGCCAGCAGCTTAGACCCCGACAGGGCCTACGAGCAGTACTTC. Protein sequence: CASSLDPDRAYEQYF.

This clonotype has a count of ten or more. V and J are TRBV15 and TRBJ2-2, with 7 bases that match TRBD2. CDR3 size: 14 residues. V trimming: 7 bases; J trimming: 0 bases; junction bases outside the gene matches: 2. CDR1 LNHNV and CDR2 YYDKDF come from the germline V gene (reference sequence). As DNA, the CDR3 is TGTGCCACCATGGGGGGGGCGAACACCGGGGAGCTGTTTTTT. Encoded protein: CATMGGANTGELFF. Drawing the rest from reference TRBV15 and TRBJ2-2, the complete variable domain is DAMVIQNPRYQVTQFGKPVTLSCSQTLNHNVMYWYQQKSSQAPKLLFHYYDKDFNNEADTPDNFQSRRPNTSFCFLDIRSPGLGDTAMYLCATMGGANTGELFFGEGSRLTVL.

The chain recombines TRBV20-1 with TRBJ1-5; TRBD1 agrees at 7 bases. CDR1 is DFQATT, CDR2 SNEGSKA, per germline (reference sequence). The CDR3 has 14 residues. The J segment lost 4 bases and the V segment lost 6 bases, leaving 9 bases of the junction unmatched. The CDR3 sequence: CSASKGAGNQPQHF. CDR3 in DNA: TGCAGTGCCAGCAAGGGGGCAGGGAATCAGCCCCAGCATTTT.

This clonotype was detected only a few times. The chain uses TRBV6-5 and TRBJ2-5, with 8 positions matching TRBD2. Germline CDR1 is MNHEY and CDR2 is SVGAGI. CDR3 size: 14 residues. V shed 7 bases, J shed 0 bases, and the junction held 4 bases outside the gene matches. This CDR3 is CASTRSGNQETQYF. The CDR3 bases are TGTGCCAGCACCCGTAGCGGGAACCAAGAGACCCAGTACTTC.

This clonotype was seen once. V usage is TRBV4-1 and J usage is TRBJ1-1; tentatively, D is TRBD1 (6 bases). Germline V CDR1 and CDR2: MGHRA, YSYEKL. With 0 bases removed from V and 2 bases from J, the gap between germline ends came to 13 bases. CDR3 length: 16 amino acids. The DNA for the CDR3 is TGCGCCAGCAGCCAAGATGGGAAGGGGGGCAACACTGAAGCTTTCTTT. As protein: CASSQDGKGGNTEAFF.

This clonotype was picked up many times. The V call is TRBV29-1, the J call TRBJ2-5, with TRBD1 as a possible D gene (5 bases). The CDR3 length is 13 residues. Germline-derived CDR1 and CDR2 are SQVTM and ANQGSEA. Trimming removed 7 bases at V and 1 base at J, with 13 bases between. The CDR3 here is CSARRQPQETQYF. The CDR3 DNA reads as TGCAGCGCTCGGAGACAGCCCCAAGAGACCCAGTACTTC.

Concerning this clonotype: The junction departs from germline at one end; a sequencing error may be responsible. J is TRBJ2-7 and V is TRBV5-1; 9 nucleotides align to TRBD1. Germline V lookup: CDR1 SGHRS, CDR2 YFSETQ. The CDR3 contains 16 residues. The CDR3 is CASSRTRDRESYEQYF. DNA of the CDR3: TGTGCCAGCAGCCGTACGCGGGACAGGGAGAGTTACGAGCAGTACTTC. Based on the CDR3 plus reference TRBV5-1 and TRBJ2-7, the full variable domain is KAGVTQTPRYLIKTRGQQVTLSCSPISGHRSVSWYQQTPGQGLQFLFEYFSETQRNKGNFPGRFSGRQFSNSRSEMNVSTLELGDSALYLCASSRTRDRESYEQYFGPGTRLTVT.

The CDR3 coding sequence is TGTGCCACCCGGGGCGGAATGATGGACACTGAAGCTTTCTTT. This codes for CATRGGMMDTEAFF. The rearrangement links TRBV19 to TRBJ1-1; maybe TRBD1 (5 bases). From germline, CDR1 is LNHDA and CDR2 SQIVND (reference sequence). The CDR3 is 14 residues long. V lost 10 bases and J 3 bases, leaving 18 bases between the germline ends. The full variable domain, in which reference TRBV19 and TRBJ1-1 provide the parts outside the CDR3, is DGGITQSPKYLFRKEGQNVTLSCEQNLNHDAMYWYRQDPGQGLRLIYYSQIVNDFQKGDIAEGYSVSREKKESFPLTVTSAQKNPTAFYLCATRGGMMDTEAFFGQGTRLTVV.